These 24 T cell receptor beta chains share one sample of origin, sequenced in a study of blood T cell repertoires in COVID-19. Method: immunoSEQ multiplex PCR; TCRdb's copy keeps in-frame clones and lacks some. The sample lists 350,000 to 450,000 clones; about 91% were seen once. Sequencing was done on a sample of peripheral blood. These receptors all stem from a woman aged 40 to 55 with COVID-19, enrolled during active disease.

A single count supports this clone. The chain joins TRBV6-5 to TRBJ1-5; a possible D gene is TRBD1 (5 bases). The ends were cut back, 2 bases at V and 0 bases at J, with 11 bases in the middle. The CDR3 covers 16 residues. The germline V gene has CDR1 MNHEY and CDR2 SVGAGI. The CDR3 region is CASSYKGAPSNQPQHF. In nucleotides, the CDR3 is TGTGCCAGCAGTTACAAAGGGGCACCTAGCAATCAGCCCCAGCATTTT.

In DNA, the CDR3 is TGTGCCAGCAGCTTTGGACAGGGGGAGACCCAGTACTTC. Amino acids: CASSFGQGETQYF. The chain combines TRBV7-3 with TRBJ2-5; 9 bases agree with TRBD1. The CDR3 covers 13 residues. J gave up 5 bases and V 3 bases, and 1 base lay outside the gene matches. From germline, CDR1 is SGHTA and CDR2 FQGTGA.

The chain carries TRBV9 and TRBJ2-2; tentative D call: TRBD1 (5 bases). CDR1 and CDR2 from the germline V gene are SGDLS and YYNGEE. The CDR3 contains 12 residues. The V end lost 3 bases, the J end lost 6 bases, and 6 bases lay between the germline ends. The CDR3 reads CASSGQPGELFF. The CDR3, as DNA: TGTGCCAGCAGCGGACAGCCCGGGGAGCTGTTTTTT.

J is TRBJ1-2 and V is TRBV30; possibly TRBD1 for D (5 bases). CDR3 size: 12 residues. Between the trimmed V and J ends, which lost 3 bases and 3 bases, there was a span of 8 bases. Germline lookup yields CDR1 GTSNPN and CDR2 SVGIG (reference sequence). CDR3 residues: CAWSTRDYGYTF. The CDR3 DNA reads TGTGCCTGGAGCACCAGGGACTATGGCTACACCTTC.

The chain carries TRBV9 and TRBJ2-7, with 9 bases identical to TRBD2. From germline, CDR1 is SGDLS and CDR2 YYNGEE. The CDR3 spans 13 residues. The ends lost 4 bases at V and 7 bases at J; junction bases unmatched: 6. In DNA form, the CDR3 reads TGTGCCAGCAGCAATAGCGGGGGCTGGGAGCAGTACTTC. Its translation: CASSNSGGWEQYF.

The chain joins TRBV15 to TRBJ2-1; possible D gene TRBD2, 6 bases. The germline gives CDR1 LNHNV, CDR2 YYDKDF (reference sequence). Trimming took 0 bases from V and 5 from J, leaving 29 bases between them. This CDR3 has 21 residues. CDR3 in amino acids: CATSRDSPRQFFSGGNNEQFF. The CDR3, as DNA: TGTGCCACCAGCAGAGATTCCCCGAGACAGTTCTTTAGCGGAGGGAACAATGAGCAGTTCTTC.

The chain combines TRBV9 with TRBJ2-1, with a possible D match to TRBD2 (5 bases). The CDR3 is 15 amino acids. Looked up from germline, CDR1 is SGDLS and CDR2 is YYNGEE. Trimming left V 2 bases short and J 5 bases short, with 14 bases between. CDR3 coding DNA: TGTGCCAGCAGCGTTATTCCCAGCGGTAACAATGAGCAGTTCTTC. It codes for CASSVIPSGNNEQFF.

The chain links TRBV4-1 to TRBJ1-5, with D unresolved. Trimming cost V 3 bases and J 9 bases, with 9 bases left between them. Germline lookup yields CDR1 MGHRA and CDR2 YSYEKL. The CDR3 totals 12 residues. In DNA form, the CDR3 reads TGCGCCAGCAGCCAGGCGGGGAGGCCCCAGCATTTT. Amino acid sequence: CASSQAGRPQHF.

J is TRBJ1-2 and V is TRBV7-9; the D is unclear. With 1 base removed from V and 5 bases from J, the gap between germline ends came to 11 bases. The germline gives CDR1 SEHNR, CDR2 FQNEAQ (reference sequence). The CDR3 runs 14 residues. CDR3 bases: TGTGCCAGCAGCTTAGGGGGAGCGGATTATGGCTACACCTTC. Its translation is CASSLGGADYGYTF.

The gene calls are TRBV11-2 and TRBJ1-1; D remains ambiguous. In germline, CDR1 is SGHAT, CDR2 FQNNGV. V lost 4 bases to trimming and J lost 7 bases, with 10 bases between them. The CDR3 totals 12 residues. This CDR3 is CASSSGFGEAFF. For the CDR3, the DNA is TGTGCCAGCAGCTCCGGGTTCGGTGAAGCTTTCTTT.

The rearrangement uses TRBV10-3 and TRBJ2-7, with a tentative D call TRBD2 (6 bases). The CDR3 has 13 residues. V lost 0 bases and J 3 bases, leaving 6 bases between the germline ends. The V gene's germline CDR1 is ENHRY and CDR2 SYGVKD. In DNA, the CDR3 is TGTGCCATCAGTGAGTCGGAGGGCTACGAGCAGTACTTC. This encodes CAISESEGYEQYF.

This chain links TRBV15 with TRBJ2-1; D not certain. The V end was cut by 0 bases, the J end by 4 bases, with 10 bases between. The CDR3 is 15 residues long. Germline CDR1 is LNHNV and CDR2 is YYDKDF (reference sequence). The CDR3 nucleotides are TGTGCCACCAGCAGAGAGTACTCTAGGTACAATGAGCAGTTCTTC. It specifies CATSREYSRYNEQFF.

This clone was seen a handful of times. CDR3 protein: CSAPHRGAYNEQFF. The CDR3 DNA follows: TGCAGCGCACCCCACAGGGGGGCCTACAATGAGCAGTTCTTC. The V and J genes are TRBV29-1 and TRBJ2-1; 8 nucleotides agree with TRBD1. Germline CDR1 and CDR2: SQVTM and ANQGSEA. Trimming at V came to 7 bases and at J to 2 bases, leaving 7 bases not matched to a gene. CDR3 length: 14 residues.

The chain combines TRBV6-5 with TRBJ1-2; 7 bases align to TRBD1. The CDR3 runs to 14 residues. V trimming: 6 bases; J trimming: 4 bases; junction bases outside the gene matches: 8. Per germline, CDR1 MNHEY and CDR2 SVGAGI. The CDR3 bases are TGTGCCAGCAGCCGGGACAGTCTCTTCTATGGCTACACCTTC. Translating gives CASSRDSLFYGYTF.

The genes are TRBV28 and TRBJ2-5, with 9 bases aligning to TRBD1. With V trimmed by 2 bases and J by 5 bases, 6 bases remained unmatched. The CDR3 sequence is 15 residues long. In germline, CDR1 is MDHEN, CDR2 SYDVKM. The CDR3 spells CASSLHRGRWETQYF. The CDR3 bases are TGTGCCAGCAGTTTACACAGGGGGCGGTGGGAGACCCAGTACTTC.

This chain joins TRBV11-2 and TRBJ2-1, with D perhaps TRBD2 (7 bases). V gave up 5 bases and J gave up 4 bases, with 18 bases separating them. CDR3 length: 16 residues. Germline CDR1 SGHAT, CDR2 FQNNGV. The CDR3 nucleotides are TGTGCCAGCAGCCCCCTTGAGGGAGGGGGTTACAATGAGCAGTTCTTC. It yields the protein CASSPLEGGGYNEQFF. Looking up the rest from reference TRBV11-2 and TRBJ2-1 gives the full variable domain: EAGVAQSPRYKIIEKRQSVAFWCNPISGHATLYWYQQILGQGPKLLIQFQNNGVVDDSQLPKDRFSAERLKGVDSTLKIQPAKLEDSAVYLCASSPLEGGGYNEQFFGPGTRLTVL.

Here the CDR3 reads CASSVDYRGLGETQYF. The CDR3 DNA reads as TGTGCCAGCAGCGTTGATTACAGGGGGCTGGGAGAGACCCAGTACTTC. The V gene is TRBV5-4, the J gene TRBJ2-5; 9 positions match TRBD1. There are 16 residues in the CDR3. CDR1 is SGHNT, CDR2 YYREEE, per germline (reference sequence). Trimming cost V 4 bases and J 4 bases; bases outside gene matches: 11. The full variable domain, with the rest looked up from reference TRBV5-4 and TRBJ2-5, is ETGVTQSPTHLIKTRGQQVTLRCSSQSGHNTVSWYQQALGQGPQFIFQYYREEENGRGNFPPRFSGLQFPNYSSELNVNALELDDSALYLCASSVDYRGLGETQYFGPGTRLLVL.

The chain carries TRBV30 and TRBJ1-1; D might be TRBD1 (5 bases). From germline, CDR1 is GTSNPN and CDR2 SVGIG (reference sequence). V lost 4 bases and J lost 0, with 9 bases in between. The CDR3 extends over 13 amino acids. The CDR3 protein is CAWTAGLNTEAFF. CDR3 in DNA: TGTGCCTGGACGGCAGGGCTGAACACTGAAGCTTTCTTT.

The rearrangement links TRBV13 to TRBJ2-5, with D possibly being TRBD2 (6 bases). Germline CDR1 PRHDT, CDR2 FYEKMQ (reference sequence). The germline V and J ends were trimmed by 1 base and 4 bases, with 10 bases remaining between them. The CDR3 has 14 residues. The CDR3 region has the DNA TGTGCCAGCAGCTTAGCGGGGGTGGGAGAGACCCAGTACTTC. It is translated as CASSLAGVGETQYF.

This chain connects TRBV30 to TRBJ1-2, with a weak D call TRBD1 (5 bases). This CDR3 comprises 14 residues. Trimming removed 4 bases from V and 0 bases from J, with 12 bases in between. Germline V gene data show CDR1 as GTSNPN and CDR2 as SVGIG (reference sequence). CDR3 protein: CAWTIGGANYGYTF. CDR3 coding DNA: TGTGCCTGGACTATCGGGGGAGCTAACTATGGCTACACCTTC.

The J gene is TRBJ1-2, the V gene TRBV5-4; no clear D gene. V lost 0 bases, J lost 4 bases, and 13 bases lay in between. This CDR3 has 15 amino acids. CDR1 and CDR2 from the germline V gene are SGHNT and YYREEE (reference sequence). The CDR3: CASSLAGPRSYGYTF. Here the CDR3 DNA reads TGTGCCAGCAGCTTGGCAGGTCCTCGTTCCTATGGCTACACCTTC.

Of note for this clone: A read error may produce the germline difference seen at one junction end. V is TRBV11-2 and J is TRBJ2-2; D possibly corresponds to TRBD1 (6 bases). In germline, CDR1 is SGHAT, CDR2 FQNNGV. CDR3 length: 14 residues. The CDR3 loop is CAGRDIRKTGELFF. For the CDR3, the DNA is TGTGCCGGCAGGGACATCAGAAAAACCGGGGAGCTGTTTTTT.

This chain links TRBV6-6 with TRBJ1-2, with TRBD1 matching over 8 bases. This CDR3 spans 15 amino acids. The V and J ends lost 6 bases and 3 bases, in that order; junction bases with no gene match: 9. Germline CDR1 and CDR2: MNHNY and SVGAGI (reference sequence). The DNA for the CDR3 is TGTGCCAGCAGCCGAGGACAGGGACTTGACTATGGCTACACCTTC. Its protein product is CASSRGQGLDYGYTF.

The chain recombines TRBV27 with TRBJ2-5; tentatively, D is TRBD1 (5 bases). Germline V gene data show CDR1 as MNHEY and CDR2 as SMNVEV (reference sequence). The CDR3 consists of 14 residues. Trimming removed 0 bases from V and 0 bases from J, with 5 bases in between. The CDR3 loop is CASSLSQDQETQYF. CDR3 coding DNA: TGTGCCAGCAGTTTATCACAGGACCAAGAGACCCAGTACTTC.